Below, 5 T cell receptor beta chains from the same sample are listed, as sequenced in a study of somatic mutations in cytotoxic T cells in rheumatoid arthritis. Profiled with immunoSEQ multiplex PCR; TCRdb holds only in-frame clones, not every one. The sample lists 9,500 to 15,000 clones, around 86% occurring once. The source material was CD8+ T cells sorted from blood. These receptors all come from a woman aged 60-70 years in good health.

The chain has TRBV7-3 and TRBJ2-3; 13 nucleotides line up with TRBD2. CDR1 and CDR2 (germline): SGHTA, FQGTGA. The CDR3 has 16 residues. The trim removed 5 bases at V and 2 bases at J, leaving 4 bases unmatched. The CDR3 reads CASSRGLAGVTDTQYF. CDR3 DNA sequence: TGTGCCAGCAGCAGAGGACTAGCGGGGGTCACAGATACGCAGTATTTT.

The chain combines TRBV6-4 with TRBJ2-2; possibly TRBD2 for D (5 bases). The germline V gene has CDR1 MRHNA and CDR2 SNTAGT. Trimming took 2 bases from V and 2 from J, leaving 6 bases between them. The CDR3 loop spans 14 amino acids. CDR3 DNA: TGTGCCAGCAGTGACGAGGGAAACACCGGGGAGCTGTTTTTT. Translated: CASSDEGNTGELFF.

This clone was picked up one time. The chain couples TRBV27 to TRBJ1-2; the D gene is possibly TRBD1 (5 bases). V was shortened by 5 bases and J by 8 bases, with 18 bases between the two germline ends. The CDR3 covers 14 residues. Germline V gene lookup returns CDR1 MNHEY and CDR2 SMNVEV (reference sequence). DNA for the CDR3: TGTGCCAGCAGTACATTGGGGGGGGGTGGGGGCTACACCTTC. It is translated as CASSTLGGGGGYTF.

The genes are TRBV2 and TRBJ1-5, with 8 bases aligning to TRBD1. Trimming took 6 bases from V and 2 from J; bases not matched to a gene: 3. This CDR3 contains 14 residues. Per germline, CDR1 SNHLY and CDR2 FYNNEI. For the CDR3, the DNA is TGTGCCAGCAGGCCAGGGGGCGGCAATCAGCCCCAGCATTTT. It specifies CASRPGGGNQPQHF.

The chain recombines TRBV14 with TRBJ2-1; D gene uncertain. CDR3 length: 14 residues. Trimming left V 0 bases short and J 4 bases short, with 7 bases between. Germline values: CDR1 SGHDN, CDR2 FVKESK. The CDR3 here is CASSQDYRYNEQFF. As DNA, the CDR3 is TGTGCCAGCAGCCAAGATTATCGGTACAATGAGCAGTTCTTC.